Here is one TCR beta chain with its context. Its antigen is as yet unknown. The data originate from a study of OX40 agonist ivuxolimab in advanced cancers. The wider study: It was ivuxolimab, an agonistic anti-OX40 (CD134) antibody, that patients were treated with. Study-wide findings and caveats: Some of the lowest clonal expansion was seen in partial responders at 0.1-3.0 mg/kg. Dose levels from 0.1 to 3.0 mg/kg saw CD4+ and CD8+ blood T cells expand clonally by week 6.

TCRdb keeps only in-frame clones here, not all; method: immunoSEQ multiplex PCR. The table lists some 28,000 clones, about 80% of them singletons, with 15% in the top ten. V lost 5 bases and J 7 bases, leaving 18 bases between the germline ends. Germline CDR1 and CDR2: ENHRY and SYGVKD. This CDR3 is built from 16 residues. With autoimmune disease history or systemic immunosuppression, patients were excluded. The sequence came from an adult with an advanced solid tumor such as melanoma, head and neck, liver or kidney cancer. The sequenced sample was CD4+ or CD8+ T cells sorted from blood, obtained in a trial of the OX40 agonist ivuxolimab. The chain uses TRBV10-3 and TRBJ1-6, with D unresolved. The CDR3 sequence is CAISPRPGKENSPLHF. DNA for the CDR3: TGTGCCATCAGTCCACGACCGGGGAAGGAAAATTCACCCCTCCACTTT.